The table lists the clone carrying this T cell receptor (beta chain) with a count of one. Antigen unknown. Sequencing targeted expressed TCRB transcripts, as all isolated RNA had been reverse transcribed. Sequenced by immunoSEQ multiplex PCR; TCRdb stores in-frame clones only, minus some. The sample consists of approximately 58,000 clones, about three fifths of them appearing once. The CDR3 length is 13 residues. The V and J ends lost 0 bases and 1 base respectively, with 4 bases between them. The germline V gene encodes CDR1 SGHRS and CDR2 YFSETQ. The entry originates in a study of beta chain features in type 1 diabetes. Study-level results: Within each of all four CD4+ subsets, Type 1 diabetes patients had TCRB CDR3s that were moderately but significantly shorter.

The receptor comes from a woman in her 30s with type 1 diabetes. This chain connects TRBV5-1 to TRBJ1-1; D unclear. Sequenced: stem cell memory CD4+ T cells from blood. CDR3 in amino acids: CASSLDRNTEAFF. CDR3 coding DNA: TGCGCCAGCAGCTTGGACAGGAACACTGAAGCTTTCTTT.